Listed here are 25 T cell receptor beta chains from one sample, sequenced in a study of T cell responses to AZD1222 COVID-19 vaccine. The table came from immunoSEQ multiplex PCR; TCRdb's copy has only in-frame clones and leaves some out. The sample includes 140,000 to 150,000 clones, more than 85% seen only once; the top ten take more than 3%. Sequenced material: peripheral blood, taken on day 0 of AZD1222 vaccination. All receptors come from an adult in good health.

The table lists this clone with a count of one. DNA of the CDR3: TGTGCCAGTAGTGGTCAGGGGAGCTCCTACGAGCAGTACTTC. Translated: CASSGQGSSYEQYF. This rearrangement joins TRBV19 to TRBJ2-7, with D perhaps matching TRBD1 (6 bases). CDR3 size: 14 residues. Germline CDR1 is LNHDA and CDR2 is SQIVND (reference sequence). V lost 5 bases and J 0 bases, leaving 11 bases between the germline ends.

The V and J genes are TRBV27 and TRBJ2-7, with 10 bases that match TRBD2. Losses at the gene ends were 2 bases for V and 3 bases for J; bases not matched to a gene: 13. CDR1 and CDR2 from the germline V gene are MNHEY and SMNVEV (reference sequence). The CDR3 is 18 residues long. CDR3 coding DNA: TGTGCCAGCAGTTTAGCCACCGGGCGACTAGCGGGTTTCTACGAGCAGTACTTC. This gives the protein CASSLATGRLAGFYEQYF.

The genes are TRBV3-1 (or the pseudogene TRBV3-2) and TRBJ2-2; no firm D call. Per the germline V gene, CDR1 is LGHDT and CDR2 is YNNKEL (reference sequence). Trimming took 5 bases from V and 4 from J, leaving 14 bases between them. The length of the CDR3 is 15 residues. CDR3 protein: CASSKSGITTGELFF. The CDR3 DNA sequence: TGTGCCAGCAGCAAAAGTGGGATTACCACCGGGGAGCTGTTTTTT.

This clone came up a few times. This chain joins TRBV12-5 and TRBJ1-5; 10 bases are shared with TRBD1. J lost 3 bases, V lost 6 bases, and 5 bases had no gene match. Germline CDR1 reads LGHNT; CDR2 reads FRNRAP. The CDR3 consists of 15 residues. The CDR3 reads CASGPGQGSNQPQHF. The DNA for the CDR3 is TGTGCTAGTGGCCCGGGACAGGGGTCCAATCAGCCCCAGCATTTT.

V is TRBV19 and J is TRBJ1-6; TRBD1 agrees at 10 bases. V was clipped by 5 bases and J by 8 bases; unmatched bases: 3. Germline-derived CDR1 and CDR2 are LNHDA and SQIVND (reference sequence). The CDR3 loop spans 14 amino acids. CDR3 sequence (DNA): TGTGCCAGTAGTGACAGGGGGCTGGATTCACCCCTCCACTTT. Its translation is CASSDRGLDSPLHF.

The rearrangement uses TRBV27 and TRBJ2-1; 9 bases map to TRBD2. V was clipped by 4 bases and J by 5 bases; unmatched bases: 6. Germline CDR1 reads MNHEY; CDR2 reads SMNVEV (reference sequence). The CDR3 loop spans 15 amino acids. CDR3 sequence: CASSWGTSPDNEQFF. The CDR3 nucleotides are TGTGCCAGCAGTTGGGGGACTAGCCCCGACAATGAGCAGTTCTTC.

This chain connects TRBV28 to TRBJ1-1, with D hard to call. The germline gives CDR1 MDHEN, CDR2 SYDVKM. The V end was cut by 6 bases, the J end by 5 bases, with 25 bases between. The CDR3 runs to 17 residues. Here the CDR3 DNA reads TGTGCCAGCAGCCAAAGACTGAAGAGAAAAGGTTGGACTGAAGCTTTCTTT. Its protein is CASSQRLKRKGWTEAFF.

The chain joins TRBV7-8 to TRBJ1-2, with 7 bases identical to TRBD1. V shed 5 bases and J 5 bases; nucleotides not matched to a gene: 11. Germline V gives CDR1 SGHVS, CDR2 FQNEAQ. The CDR3 has 15 amino acids. CDR3 amino acids: CASSIDGQVGYGYTF. The CDR3, as DNA: TGTGCCAGCAGCATCGATGGACAGGTTGGATATGGCTACACCTTC. The full variable domain, rest sourced from reference TRBV7-8 and TRBJ1-2, is GAGVSQSPRYKVAKRGQDVALRCDPISGHVSLFWYQQALGQGPEFLTYFQNEAQLDKSGLPSDRFFAERPEGSVSTLKIQRTQQEDSAVYLCASSIDGQVGYGYTFGSGTRLTVV.

The CDR3: CASSSTLEDTNYNEQFF. The CDR3 DNA is TGTGCCAGCAGCTCCACCCTGGAGGATACCAACTACAATGAGCAGTTCTTC. The chain is built from TRBV13 and TRBJ2-1, with D tentatively TRBD2 (5 bases). The CDR3 consists of 17 residues. Germline-derived CDR1 and CDR2 are PRHDT and FYEKMQ (reference sequence). Trimming pared 4 bases from V and 3 bases from J, leaving 19 bases between. Together with reference TRBV13 and TRBJ2-1, the CDR3 gives the full variable domain: AAGVIQSPRHLIKEKRETATLKCYPIPRHDTVYWYQQGPGQDPQFLISFYEKMQSDKGSIPDRFSAQQFSDYHSELNMSSLELGDSALYFCASSSTLEDTNYNEQFFGPGTRLTVL.

The rearrangement links TRBV7-6 to TRBJ1-1, with a weak D call TRBD1 (5 bases). This CDR3 comprises 14 residues. Trimming cost V 5 bases and J 0 bases, with 10 bases left between them. Germline CDR1 reads SGHVS; CDR2 reads FNYEAQ. Here the CDR3 reads CASSRQMMNTEAFF. In DNA form, the CDR3 reads TGTGCCAGCAGCCGACAGATGATGAACACTGAAGCTTTCTTT.

The chain employs TRBV19 and TRBJ1-5, with D perhaps matching TRBD1 (5 bases). CDR1 LNHDA and CDR2 SQIVND come from the germline V gene (reference sequence). V lost 4 bases and J 5 bases, leaving 15 bases between the germline ends. This CDR3 spans 15 amino acids. The CDR3, as DNA: TGTGCCAGTAGTAATCCCGGTAGGGGCTATCAGCCCCAGCATTTT. Its protein is CASSNPGRGYQPQHF.

V usage is TRBV19 and J usage is TRBJ1-1; TRBD1 agrees at 7 bases. The V and J ends lost 5 bases and 5 bases, in that order; junction bases with no gene match: 8. CDR1 and CDR2 (germline): LNHDA, SQIVND (reference sequence). The CDR3 consists of 14 residues. The CDR3 nucleotides are TGTGCCAGTAGTCAGGGGGACAGCAGGACTGAAGCTTTCTTT. Protein sequence: CASSQGDSRTEAFF.

The rearrangement uses TRBV11-2 and TRBJ2-1; possibly TRBD1 for D (5 bases). Trimming removed 5 bases at V and 3 bases at J, with 8 bases between. The CDR3 spans 13 residues. Germline CDR1 is SGHAT and CDR2 is FQNNGV. The CDR3 coding sequence is TGTGCCAGCAGCCCGACAGTCTACAATGAGCAGTTCTTC. This translates into CASSPTVYNEQFF.

The chain links TRBV4-1 to TRBJ1-4, with 7 bases aligning to TRBD1. CDR3 length equals 15 residues. J was trimmed by 6 bases and V by 4 bases; bases with no gene match: 8. CDR1 and CDR2 (germline): MGHRA, YSYEKL. CDR3 DNA: TGCGCCAGCAGCCCCGGAGGGGGCGTAGATGAAAAACTGTTTTTT. Its translation: CASSPGGGVDEKLFF.

The J gene is TRBJ1-5, the V gene TRBV7-2; D gene unclear. The CDR3 is 15 amino acids. Trimming stripped 4 bases from V and 3 bases from J, with 13 bases between. In germline, CDR1 is SGHTA, CDR2 FQGNSA. CDR3 region: CASSWSIGSNQPQHF. As DNA, the CDR3 is TGTGCCAGCAGCTGGTCGATCGGTTCCAATCAGCCCCAGCATTTT.

This clone was picked up one time. The chain links TRBV28 to TRBJ2-7; no reliable D call. Germline lookup yields CDR1 MDHEN and CDR2 SYDVKM. This CDR3 is 13 amino acids long. Trimming shortened V by 2 bases and J by 0 bases, and 5 bases separated the two germline ends. CDR3 loop: CASSLGPSYEQYF. In nucleotides, the CDR3 is TGTGCCAGCAGTTTAGGTCCCTCCTACGAGCAGTACTTC.

V usage is TRBV15 and J usage is TRBJ2-5; 10 bases are shared with TRBD1. The CDR3 runs 16 residues. The junction had 6 bases not matched to a gene; V was cut back by 3 bases and J by 2 bases. In germline, CDR1 is LNHNV, CDR2 YYDKDF (reference sequence). The CDR3 sequence: CATSRAGTGVQETQYF. CDR3 nucleotides: TGTGCCACCAGCAGGGCCGGGACAGGGGTACAAGAGACCCAGTACTTC. Filled out from reference TRBV15 and TRBJ2-5, the complete variable domain reads DAMVIQNPRYQVTQFGKPVTLSCSQTLNHNVMYWYQQKSSQAPKLLFHYYDKDFNNEADTPDNFQSRRPNTSFCFLDIRSPGLGDTAMYLCATSRAGTGVQETQYFGPGTRLLVL.

The chain has TRBV10-3 and TRBJ2-7; no definite D call. The CDR3 length is 12 residues. CDR1 is ENHRY and CDR2 is SYGVKD in the germline V gene. Trimming took 8 bases from V and 0 from J, leaving 8 bases between them. The CDR3 coding sequence is TGTGCCATCGGAAGGGTCTCCTACGAGCAGTACTTC. Its translation is CAIGRVSYEQYF.

This chain links TRBV7-2 with TRBJ1-6; D unclear. CDR3 length equals 15 residues. V was clipped by 4 bases and J by 4 bases, with 11 bases between them. Germline V gives CDR1 SGHTA, CDR2 FQGNSA. The CDR3 DNA is TGTGCCAGCAGCTCGACCTGGGAATATAATTCACCCCTCCACTTT. Protein: CASSSTWEYNSPLHF.

The genes are TRBV25-1 and TRBJ2-2, with 12 bases fitting TRBD1. From germline, CDR1 is MGHDK and CDR2 SYGVNS. Unmatched junction bases numbered 5, after V lost 1 base and J lost 11 bases. CDR3 length equals 15 residues. The CDR3 DNA reads TGTGCCAGCAGTGAATCCTCGGGACAGGGGGCTGAGCTGTTTTTT. The encoded protein is CASSESSGQGAELFF.

The V call is TRBV11-3, the J call TRBJ2-3, with D possibly being TRBD2 (6 bases). The length of the CDR3 is 16 residues. The germline V and J ends were trimmed by 2 bases and 4 bases, with 16 bases remaining between them. Germline V gives CDR1 SGHNT, CDR2 YENEEA. DNA of the CDR3: TGTGCCAGCAGCTTATCCCTAACGGGAGAGGCAGATACGCAGTATTTT. It codes for CASSLSLTGEADTQYF.

The J gene is TRBJ2-1, the V gene TRBV7-6; 10 positions agree with TRBD2. The CDR3 has 16 amino acids. Germline loops: CDR1 SGHVS, CDR2 FNYEAQ. The ends lost 1 base at V and 5 bases at J; junction bases unmatched: 5. CDR3 region: CASSLVSGRGDNEQFF. CDR3 nucleotide sequence: TGTGCCAGCAGCTTAGTCAGCGGGAGGGGGGACAATGAGCAGTTCTTC.

In its sample, this clone was seen once. The rearrangement links TRBV7-3 to TRBJ1-1; weak D call: TRBD1 (5 bases). Between the trimmed V and J ends, which lost 5 bases and 1 base, there was a span of 14 bases. Germline-derived CDR1 and CDR2 are SGHTA and FQGTGA. This CDR3 is 15 amino acids long. CDR3 DNA: TGTGCCAGCAGCCCACCGGGACGGGAGAACACTGAAGCTTTCTTT. This gives the protein CASSPPGRENTEAFF.

V and J are TRBV29-1 and TRBJ2-5; 14 bases line up with TRBD2. Trimming took 7 bases from V and 3 from J; bases not matched to a gene: 16. This CDR3 is 18 amino acids long. Per germline, CDR1 SQVTM and CDR2 ANQGSEA. The CDR3 nucleotides are TGCAGCGCGGCACGGACTAGCGGGAGGCGGATTGGTAAAGAGACCCAGTACTTC. Amino acid sequence: CSAARTSGRRIGKETQYF.

The chain is built from TRBV9 and TRBJ2-1, with D unresolved. V lost 0 bases to trimming and J lost 5 bases, with 21 bases between them. Germline V gene data show CDR1 as SGDLS and CDR2 as YYNGEE. This CDR3 is 18 amino acids long. This chain's CDR3 is CASSVEGRSSPTHNEQFF. CDR3 nucleotide sequence: TGTGCCAGCAGCGTAGAAGGTCGAAGCTCCCCTACCCACAATGAGCAGTTCTTC.